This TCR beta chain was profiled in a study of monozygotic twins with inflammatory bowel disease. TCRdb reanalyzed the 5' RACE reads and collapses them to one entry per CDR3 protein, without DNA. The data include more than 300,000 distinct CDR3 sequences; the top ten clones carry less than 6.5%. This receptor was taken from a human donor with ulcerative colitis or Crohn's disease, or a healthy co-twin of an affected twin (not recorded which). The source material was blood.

The chain's CDR3 is CAVNQGLGETQYF. This chain joins TRBV2 and TRBJ2-5; with no DNA, the TCRdb D assignment of TRBD1 cannot be verified. Germline lookup yields CDR1 SNHLY and CDR2 FYNNEI. CDR3 length equals 13 residues.